This is a list of T cell receptor beta chains from one sample in a study of early T cells in non-severe SARS-CoV-2 infection. One entry per CDR3 protein results from TCRdb running MiXCR on the 5' RACE reads. The sample yields tens of thousands of distinct CDR3 sequences, roughly 9.1% seen once. Sequencing used whole blood, obtained at baseline. These receptors were obtained from an adult who was a healthcare worker with PCR-confirmed SARS-CoV-2 infection or an uninfected control (not recorded which). Each CDR3 is given with its conserved first and last residue. A D gene is named only where the DNA matches it firmly. The listing skips clone size in some rows; elsewhere it reads once, few, many or a size class.

CDR3: CASSLDRYNEQFF
DNA: TGCGCCAGCAGCTTAGACAGGTACAATGAGCAGTTCTTC
J: TRBJ2-1
size: -
D: -
V: TRBV5-1

CDR3: CASSPRAGVGTGELFF
DNA: TGTGCCAGCAGCCCCCGAGCAGGGGTGGGCACCGGGGAGCTGTTTTTT
J: TRBJ2-2
size: many
D: -
V: TRBV9

CDR3: CASSVGGLESTQYF
DNA: TGTGCCAGCAGCGTAGGGGGACTAGAATCAACGCAGTATTTT
J: TRBJ2-3
size: -
D: TRBD2
V: TRBV9

CDR3: CASSQGLLEIFGAGELFF
DNA: TGCGCCAGCAGCCAAGGGCTCCTCGAGATTTTTGGTGCCGGGGAGCTGTTTTTT
J: TRBJ2-2
size: many
D: -
V: TRBV4-3

CDR3: CASPRPGVYEQYF
DNA: TGTGCCAGCCCTCGCCCGGGGGTATACGAGCAGTACTTC
J: TRBJ2-7
size: few
D: -
V: TRBV6-2/TRBV6-3

CDR3: CASSSSLSTEAFF
DNA: TGTGCCAGCAGCTCATCTCTTTCCACTGAAGCTTTCTTT
J: TRBJ1-1
size: -
D: -
V: TRBV7-3

CDR3: CSVLQSGTTDTQYF
DNA: TGCAGCGTATTACAGTCGGGGACCACAGATACGCAGTATTTT
J: TRBJ2-3
size: many
D: -
V: TRBV29-1

CDR3: CASSLVDRPLLF
DNA: TGTGCCAGCAGTTTAGTAGACAGGCCGTTACTCTTT
J: TRBJ1-1
size: few
D: -
V: TRBV27

CDR3: CASSVQINTEAFF
DNA: TGTGCCAGCAGCGTTCAGATAAACACTGAAGCTTTCTTT
J: TRBJ1-1
size: -
D: -
V: TRBV9

CDR3: CATQRGGSDEQFF
DNA: TGTGCCACCCAGCGGGGGGGATCCGATGAGCAGTTCTTC
J: TRBJ2-1
size: many
D: TRBD2
V: TRBV6-2/TRBV6-3

CDR3: CASSQETGMNTEAFF
DNA: TGCGCCAGCAGCCAAGAAACGGGAATGAACACTGAAGCTTTCTTT
J: TRBJ1-1
size: many
D: -
V: TRBV4-3

CDR3: CASSLLGQSNEKLFF
DNA: TGTGCCAGCAGTTTATTGGGACAGTCTAATGAAAAACTGTTTTTT
J: TRBJ1-4
size: -
D: TRBD1
V: TRBV27

CDR3: CASSEAFGAYEQYF
DNA: TGTGCCAGCAGTGAAGCTTTCGGGGCCTACGAGCAGTACTTC
J: TRBJ2-7
size: -
D: -
V: TRBV6-1

CDR3: CASSYSPDREAFF
DNA: TGTGCCAGCAGCTACTCCCCGGACCGTGAAGCTTTCTTT
J: TRBJ1-1
size: few
D: -
V: TRBV27

CDR3: CASTNNNEQFF
DNA: TGTGCCAGCACTAATAACAATGAGCAGTTCTTC
J: TRBJ2-1
size: -
D: -
V: TRBV12-3/TRBV12-4

CDR3: CASSLVSGADGYTF
DNA: TGTGCCAGCAGTTTAGTATCAGGGGCGGATGGCTACACCTTC
J: TRBJ1-2
size: few
D: -
V: TRBV12-3/TRBV12-4

CDR3: CASSPRGRPYEQYF
DNA: TGTGCCAGCAGCCCCAGGGGGCGCCCCTACGAGCAGTACTTC
J: TRBJ2-7
size: -
D: TRBD1
V: TRBV7-2

CDR3: CASSQVPIVVGEQYF
DNA: TGCGCCAGCAGCCAAGTACCGATCGTCGTGGGAGAGCAGTACTTC
J: TRBJ2-7
size: -
D: -
V: TRBV4-1

CDR3: CASSQDGAGGDTQYF
DNA: TGCGCCAGCAGCCAAGATGGGGCAGGGGGAGATACGCAGTATTTT
J: TRBJ2-3
size: -
D: TRBD1
V: TRBV4-3

CDR3: CSARRGGTGVNTEAFF
DNA: TGCAGTGCTAGACGGGGCGGGACAGGGGTGAACACTGAAGCTTTCTTT
J: TRBJ1-1
size: many
D: TRBD1
V: TRBV20-1

CDR3: CASSPPDPGGSENTIYF
DNA: TGTGCCAGCAGCCCACCGGACCCCGGGGGCTCTGAAAACACCATATATTTT
J: TRBJ1-3
size: -
D: -
V: TRBV7-9

CDR3: CASSPRTGKGYEQYF
DNA: TGTGCCAGCAGCCCAAGGACAGGGAAAGGATACGAGCAGTACTTC
J: TRBJ2-7
size: few
D: TRBD1
V: TRBV7-9

CDR3: CASSVAGSGNTIYF
DNA: TGTGCCAGCAGCGTAGCAGGCTCTGGAAACACCATATATTTT
J: TRBJ1-3
size: few
D: -
V: TRBV9

CDR3: CASQGSSQPQHF
DNA: TGTGCCAGCCAGGGGTCAAGTCAGCCCCAGCATTTT
J: TRBJ1-5
size: many
D: -
V: TRBV6-2/TRBV6-3

CDR3: CASSPSGTEAFF
DNA: TGTGCCAGCAGCCCCTCGGGCACTGAAGCTTTCTTT
J: TRBJ1-1
size: few
D: -
V: TRBV13

CDR3: CASSVYSGVNTGELFF
DNA: TGTGCCAGCAGCGTCTATAGCGGGGTTAACACCGGGGAGCTGTTTTTT
J: TRBJ2-2
size: many
D: TRBD2
V: TRBV11-2

CDR3: CAGLGRGTEAFF
DNA: TGTGCCGGACTGGGGCGGGGTACTGAAGCTTTCTTT
J: TRBJ1-1
size: -
D: -
V: TRBV12-3/TRBV12-4

CDR3: CASSQAAPGLTGWGNEQFF
DNA: TGTGCCAGCAGCCAAGCCGCCCCGGGACTAACCGGATGGGGCAATGAGCAGTTCTTC
J: TRBJ2-1
size: -
D: TRBD2
V: TRBV14

CDR3: CASSLKWDNTYEQYF
DNA: TGTGCCAGCAGCTTAAAGTGGGACAACACTTACGAGCAGTACTTC
J: TRBJ2-7
size: -
D: -
V: TRBV7-8

CDR3: CASSLGGRGSPLHF
DNA: TGTGCCAGCAGCTTAGGGGGACGAGGGTCACCCCTCCACTTT
J: TRBJ1-6
size: few
D: -
V: TRBV7-9

CDR3: CASSPRPGQGSYNEQFF
DNA: TGTGCCAGCAGCCCCCGACCGGGACAGGGGTCCTACAATGAGCAGTTCTTC
J: TRBJ2-1
size: few
D: TRBD1
V: TRBV7-6

CDR3: CASRSDRGVYGYTF
DNA: TGTGCCAGCAGATCGGACAGGGGAGTTTATGGCTACACCTTC
J: TRBJ1-2
size: many
D: TRBD1
V: TRBV6-6

CDR3: CSVEITAGSTDTQYF
DNA: TGCAGCGTTGAAATTACGGCGGGGAGCACAGATACGCAGTATTTT
J: TRBJ2-3
size: many
D: -
V: TRBV29-1

CDR3: CASSPSGRYSNQPQHF
DNA: TGTGCCAGCAGTCCTTCCGGACGTTATAGCAATCAGCCCCAGCATTTT
J: TRBJ1-5
size: many
D: -
V: TRBV6-6

CDR3: CASLPEGGTGTGELFF
DNA: TGCGCCAGTCTCCCAGAAGGGGGCACGGGGACCGGGGAGCTGTTTTTT
J: TRBJ2-2
size: many
D: TRBD1
V: TRBV4-1

CDR3: CASAGGDTQYF
DNA: TGTGCCAGCGCAGGGGGAGATACGCAGTATTTT
J: TRBJ2-3
size: many
D: TRBD1
V: TRBV6-6

CDR3: CASSRGASRDYGYTF
DNA: TGTGCCAGCAGCCGCGGGGCGTCTAGAGACTATGGCTACACCTTC
J: TRBJ1-2
size: many
D: -
V: TRBV5-6

CDR3: CASSLVGATGELFF
DNA: TGTGCCAGCAGCTTAGTCGGGGCCACCGGGGAGCTGTTTTTT
J: TRBJ2-2
size: many
D: -
V: TRBV7-8

CDR3: CASSLVADSTDTQYF
DNA: TGTGCCAGCAGTTTAGTGGCGGATAGCACAGATACGCAGTATTTT
J: TRBJ2-3
size: many
D: -
V: TRBV12-3/TRBV12-4

CDR3: CASSLGRLLSYNSPLHF
DNA: TGTGCCAGCAGCTTGGGACGGCTCTTGTCCTATAATTCACCCCTCCACTTT
J: TRBJ1-6
size: -
D: -
V: TRBV7-2

CDR3: CAISNDRATDTQYF
DNA: TGTGCCATCAGCAACGACAGGGCAACAGATACGCAGTATTTT
J: TRBJ2-3
size: few
D: TRBD1
V: TRBV10-3

CDR3: CASSWRRQPQHF
DNA: TGTGCCAGCAGCTGGCGTCGTCAGCCCCAGCATTTT
J: TRBJ1-5
size: few
D: -
V: TRBV7-3

CDR3: CSVELGQHSTYEQYF
DNA: TGCAGCGTTGAATTAGGGCAGCATAGTACCTACGAGCAGTACTTC
J: TRBJ2-7
size: many
D: -
V: TRBV29-1

CDR3: CASSLDQTGREIWNTEAFF
DNA: TGTGCCAGCAGCTTGGACCAAACGGGACGGGAGATATGGAACACTGAAGCTTTCTTT
J: TRBJ1-1
size: many
D: -
V: TRBV5-6

CDR3: CASSPASSYEQYF
DNA: TGTGCCAGCAGTCCCGCGAGTTCCTACGAGCAGTACTTC
J: TRBJ2-7
size: few
D: -
V: TRBV6-5

CDR3: CASSLVGPYEQYF
DNA: TGTGCCAGCAGTTTAGTCGGGCCTTACGAGCAGTACTTC
J: TRBJ2-7
size: few
D: -
V: TRBV27

CDR3: CASRPSGGAGDEQFF
DNA: TGTGCCAGCAGACCGAGCGGGGGGGCCGGTGATGAGCAGTTCTTC
J: TRBJ2-1
size: few
D: TRBD2
V: TRBV7-8

CDR3: CASRPGQLSPLHF
DNA: TGTGCCAGCAGACCAGGACAGCTCTCACCCCTCCACTTT
J: TRBJ1-6
size: few
D: -
V: TRBV27

CDR3: CASSNSRNSQETQYF
DNA: TGTGCCAGCAGCAACAGCCGGAACAGCCAAGAGACCCAGTACTTC
J: TRBJ2-5
size: many
D: -
V: TRBV27